The 27 T cell receptor beta chains listed next were all sequenced from one sample in a study of T cell responses to AZD1222 COVID-19 vaccine. TCRdb keeps only in-frame clones here, not all; method: immunoSEQ multiplex PCR. Of tens of thousands of clones in the sample, roughly 90% are singletons; the top ten hold roughly 4.7%. This sample comprised peripheral blood, obtained 28 days after the second AZD1222 dose. These receptors all stem from an adult who received the AZD1222 COVID-19 vaccine.

The V gene is TRBV24-1, the J gene TRBJ1-6, with 7 bases identical to TRBD1. Trimming cost V 0 bases and J 10 bases; bases outside gene matches: 5. This CDR3 spans 15 amino acids. From germline, CDR1 is KGHDR and CDR2 SFDVKD. The CDR3 is CATSDLARGASPLHF. Here the CDR3 DNA reads TGTGCCACCAGTGATTTGGCCAGGGGGGCCTCACCCCTCCACTTT.

The chain couples TRBV29-1 to TRBJ2-7; 10 nucleotides match TRBD2. CDR1 SQVTM and CDR2 ANQGSEA come from the germline V gene. V gave up 7 bases and J gave up 4 bases; unmatched junction bases: 7. This CDR3 has 13 residues. The CDR3 DNA follows: TGCAGCGCTTGGACTAGCGGAGTTTACGAGCAGTACTTC. Amino acids: CSAWTSGVYEQYF.

J is TRBJ1-4 and V is TRBV28, with 8 bases that match TRBD1. V shed 3 bases, J shed 0 bases, and the junction held 3 bases outside the gene matches. The germline V gene has CDR1 MDHEN and CDR2 SYDVKM. CDR3 length: 16 amino acids. CDR3 sequence (DNA): TGTGCCAGCAGTTTGACAGGGGAGGCAACTAATGAAAAACTGTTTTTT. This sequence encodes CASSLTGEATNEKLFF.

V usage is TRBV21-1 and J usage is TRBJ2-2; no DNA check was done on the table's D call, TRBD1. TRBV21-1 is a recognized pseudogene. The CDR3 loop spans 17 amino acids. The CDR3 loop is CASSKRGTGTCTGELFF. The CDR3, as DNA: TGTGCCAGCAGCAAACGGGGGACAGGGACTTGCACCGGGGAGCTGTTTTTT.

The rearrangement joins TRBV6-1 to TRBJ1-4; D might be TRBD1 (5 bases). Trimming cost V 2 bases and J 8 bases, with 24 bases left between them. Germline V lookup: CDR1 MNHNS, CDR2 SASEGT. This CDR3 has 18 residues. Here the CDR3 reads CASSEFRVMGGRGEKLFF. The CDR3 DNA sequence: TGTGCCAGCAGTGAATTTCGGGTTATGGGGGGACGGGGGGAAAAACTGTTTTTT.

This chain joins TRBV12-3 or TRBV12-4 and TRBJ1-1; no clear D. The CDR3 sequence is 11 residues long. V was clipped by 6 bases and J by 10 bases, with 12 bases between them. Written as DNA, the CDR3 is TGTGCCAGCAGCTACGGTAGGCGAGCTTTCTTT. Translated: CASSYGRRAFF.

The chain has TRBV6-5 and TRBJ1-6, with a possible D match to TRBD1 (5 bases). The CDR3 contains 15 residues. The germline V gene has CDR1 MNHEY and CDR2 SVGAGI. V lost 0 bases to trimming and J lost 10 bases, with 13 bases between them. The CDR3 sequence is CASSYSRDGISPLHF. The CDR3 nucleotides are TGTGCCAGCAGTTACTCCCGGGACGGTATATCACCCCTCCACTTT.

The chain uses TRBV3-1 (or the pseudogene TRBV3-2) and TRBJ2-5, with TRBD2 matching over 8 bases. J gave up 9 bases and V 9 bases, and 15 bases lay outside the gene matches. From germline, CDR1 is LGHDT and CDR2 YNNKEL (reference sequence). CDR3 length equals 14 residues. CDR3 sequence reads: CASRSGSGVGAQYF. The CDR3 DNA reads as TGTGCCAGTCGGAGCGGGAGTGGGGTGGGGGCCCAGTACTTC.

This sequence joins TRBV2 and TRBJ1-4; tentatively, D is TRBD1 (5 bases). CDR3 size: 15 residues. Trimming removed 5 bases at V and 3 bases at J, with 13 bases between. In germline, CDR1 is SNHLY, CDR2 FYNNEI. The CDR3 reads CASSPGDWANEKLFF. CDR3 sequence (DNA): TGTGCCAGCAGTCCCGGGGACTGGGCTAATGAAAAACTGTTTTTT. The whole variable domain, remainder taken from reference TRBV2 and TRBJ1-4, is EPEVTQTPSHQVTQMGQEVILRCVPISNHLYFYWYRQILGQKVEFLVSFYNNEISEKSEIFDDQFSVERPDGSNFTLKIRSTKLEDSAMYFCASSPGDWANEKLFFGSGTQLSVL.

The CDR3 reads CASSGTDMNTEAFF. CDR3 nucleotide sequence: TGTGCCAGCTCCGGGACGGACATGAACACTGAAGCTTTCTTT. The rearrangement links TRBV18 to TRBJ1-1; weak D call: TRBD1 (5 bases). V dropped 6 bases and J dropped 0 bases, with 11 bases sitting between them. CDR3 length: 14 residues. In germline, CDR1 is KGHSH, CDR2 LQKENI.

The CDR3 DNA sequence: TGCGCCAGCCAGACAGGGTTTGGCTCCTACGAGCAGTACTTC. Its protein is CASQTGFGSYEQYF. The chain recombines TRBV4-1 with TRBJ2-7; 7 positions match TRBD1. This CDR3 contains 14 residues. J was trimmed by 0 bases and V by 8 bases; bases with no gene match: 7. Germline V lookup: CDR1 MGHRA, CDR2 YSYEKL.

The chain links TRBV6-5 to TRBJ2-7; D perhaps matches TRBD2 (6 bases). The germline CDR1 and CDR2 sequences are MNHEY and SVGAGI. V shed 7 bases and J shed 2 bases, with 15 bases lying between them. This CDR3 has 14 residues. The CDR3 loop reads CASTGDGRTYEQYF. DNA of the CDR3: TGTGCCAGCACGGGGGACGGCCGGACCTACGAGCAGTACTTC.

DNA of the CDR3: TGTGCCAGCAGCCTCAGCGGGCTCTACGAGCAGTACTTC. Translated, it gives CASSLSGLYEQYF. The chain carries TRBV6-2 or TRBV6-3 and TRBJ2-7; D is perhaps TRBD2 (6 bases). The CDR3 runs 13 residues. Germline CDR1 MNHEY, CDR2 SVGEGT. V lost 6 bases, J lost 3 bases, and 12 bases lay in between.

The V gene is TRBV25-1, the J gene TRBJ2-7; perhaps TRBD2 as D (5 bases). The V and J ends lost 7 bases and 1 base respectively, with 8 bases between them. The CDR3 is 12 residues long. Germline CDR1 reads MGHDK; CDR2 reads SYGVNS. Here the CDR3 DNA reads TGTGCCAGCATCGGGAATTCCTACGAGCAGTACTTC. Protein sequence: CASIGNSYEQYF.

The chain uses TRBV5-1 and TRBJ1-3; the match to TRBD1 covers 8 bases. Germline-derived CDR1 and CDR2 are SGHRS and YFSETQ. This CDR3 spans 15 amino acids. V gave up 2 bases and J gave up 3 bases; unmatched junction bases: 4. CDR3 loop: CASSLRTGIGNTIYF. The CDR3 coding sequence is TGCGCCAGCAGCTTACGGACAGGGATTGGAAACACCATATATTTT.

The V gene is TRBV19, the J gene TRBJ1-2; the D gene is possibly TRBD1 (5 bases). V lost 5 bases to trimming and J lost 7 bases, with 11 bases between them. The CDR3 is made up of 12 amino acids. The germline gives CDR1 LNHDA, CDR2 SQIVND (reference sequence). Here the CDR3 DNA reads TGTGCCAGTAGTCCGGCAGGGACTGGCTACACCTTC. Translated: CASSPAGTGYTF.

V and J are TRBV5-5 and TRBJ1-5; D is undetermined. The CDR3 sequence is 13 residues long. CDR1 is SGHKS, CDR2 YYEKEE, per germline (reference sequence). With 4 bases removed from V and 3 bases from J, the gap between germline ends came to 8 bases. CDR3 DNA sequence: TGTGCCAGCAGCAGGGTGGACAATCAGCCCCAGCATTTT. Its protein is CASSRVDNQPQHF.

V gene TRBV28 combines with J gene TRBJ2-1, with D possibly matching TRBD1 (5 bases). There are 15 residues in the CDR3. Germline V gene data show CDR1 as MDHEN and CDR2 as SYDVKM. V lost 5 bases and J 5 bases, leaving 16 bases between the germline ends. In DNA form, the CDR3 reads TGTGCCAGCAGTCAAGGACAAGATTTCGACAATGAGCAGTTCTTC. It is translated as CASSQGQDFDNEQFF.

V usage is TRBV30 and J usage is TRBJ1-1; weak D call: TRBD1 (5 bases). The CDR3 runs to 15 residues. Germline lookup yields CDR1 GTSNPN and CDR2 SVGIG (reference sequence). V lost 2 bases and J 0 bases, leaving 13 bases between the germline ends. As DNA, the CDR3 is TGTGCCTGGAGTTTTCCGAGGGGCATGAACACTGAAGCTTTCTTT. This codes for CAWSFPRGMNTEAFF.

The chain employs TRBV29-1 and TRBJ2-7; 11 bases align to TRBD2. The ends lost 4 bases at V and 5 bases at J; junction bases unmatched: 4. The CDR3 covers 13 residues. Germline assignment: CDR1 SQVTM and CDR2 ANQGSEA. Here the CDR3 reads CSVASGRPDEQYF. CDR3 nucleotides: TGCAGCGTTGCTAGCGGGAGGCCCGACGAGCAGTACTTC.

This rearrangement joins TRBV3-1 (or the pseudogene TRBV3-2) to TRBJ2-5; D unclear. Trimming removed 1 base at V and 3 bases at J, with 6 bases between. The CDR3 extends over 13 amino acids. CDR1 and CDR2 (germline): LGHDT, YNNKEL (reference sequence). CDR3 nucleotides: TGTGCCAGCAGCCAAGCCAAGAAAGAGACCCAGTACTTC. Its translation is CASSQAKKETQYF.

The V and J genes are TRBV7-8 and TRBJ1-5, with D hard to call. The CDR3 has 14 amino acids. V gave up 1 base and J gave up 0 bases, with 4 bases separating them. Looked up from germline, CDR1 is SGHVS and CDR2 is FQNEAQ. This CDR3 is CASSLGDSNQPQHF. CDR3 DNA: TGTGCCAGCAGCTTAGGGGATAGCAATCAGCCCCAGCATTTT. The complete variable domain, with remaining parts taken from reference TRBV7-8 and TRBJ1-5, reads GAGVSQSPRYKVAKRGQDVALRCDPISGHVSLFWYQQALGQGPEFLTYFQNEAQLDKSGLPSDRFFAERPEGSVSTLKIQRTQQEDSAVYLCASSLGDSNQPQHFGDGTRLSIL.

This clone has more than one count but fewer than ten. The chain uses TRBV28 and TRBJ2-2; D is unresolved. The germline CDR1 and CDR2 sequences are MDHEN and SYDVKM. Trimming removed 5 bases at V and 7 bases at J, with 14 bases between. CDR3 length equals 14 residues. The CDR3 bases are TGTGCCAGCAGTCTTCAGAGTCCCATCGGGGAGCTGTTTTTT. It specifies CASSLQSPIGELFF.

The rearrangement links TRBV6-1 to TRBJ1-5; the D is unclear. CDR1 is MNHNS and CDR2 is SASEGT in the germline V gene. This CDR3 spans 16 amino acids. V lost 2 bases to trimming and J lost 1 base, with 12 bases between them. CDR3 amino acids: CASSELAGVSNQPQHF. CDR3 nucleotide sequence: TGTGCCAGCAGTGAATTGGCGGGAGTCAGCAATCAGCCCCAGCATTTT.

The chain is built from TRBV11-2 and TRBJ1-5; D remains unclear. Trimming pared 0 bases from V and 3 bases from J, leaving 12 bases between. The CDR3 is made up of 16 amino acids. Germline V gene sequence: CDR1 SGHAT, CDR2 FQNNGV. CDR3 bases: TGTGCCAGCAGCTTAGATCCAGGTGTCTCCAATCAGCCCCAGCATTTT. Residues: CASSLDPGVSNQPQHF.

As for this clone: A much larger clone lies a single base off, so this may be a read error. The conserved phenylalanine or tryptophan normally closing the CDR3 is absent here, so this likely arose from a read error. This chain connects TRBV6-5 to TRBJ1-2; D is possibly TRBD1 (5 bases). The CDR3 extends over 15 amino acids. Germline loops: CDR1 MNHEY, CDR2 SVGAGI. Trimming pared 4 bases from V and 7 bases from J, leaving 19 bases between. Here the CDR3 DNA reads TGTGCCAGCAGTTGGAAGACCGGGGCGGTAGGTGGCTACACCCTC. This encodes CASSWKTGAVGGYTL.

The chain uses TRBV6-5 and TRBJ2-3; TRBD2 is a possible D gene (5 bases). This CDR3 is built from 15 residues. In germline, CDR1 is MNHEY, CDR2 SVGAGI. Trimming took off 5 bases at V and 2 bases at J, with 14 bases between the two ends. In nucleotides, the CDR3 is TGTGCCAGCAGTAGCCGGGGTCCCCTCACAGATACGCAGTATTTT. It yields the protein CASSSRGPLTDTQYF.